The 12 T cell receptor beta chains reported below all come from one sample, sequenced in a study of blood T cell repertoires in COVID-19. The table came from immunoSEQ multiplex PCR; TCRdb's copy has only in-frame clones and leaves some out. Of roughly 300,000 clones listed, around four fifths are singletons. Sequencing was performed on peripheral blood. These receptors were obtained from a woman aged 50 to 60 with acute or convalescent COVID-19.

V is TRBV7-9 and J is TRBJ1-1; 7 nucleotides match TRBD1. Germline V lookup: CDR1 SEHNR, CDR2 FQNEAQ (reference sequence). Trimming at V came to 3 bases and at J to 2 bases, leaving 6 bases not matched to a gene. The CDR3 runs to 15 residues. The CDR3 reads CASSFADRPNTEAFF. The CDR3 DNA sequence: TGTGCCAGCAGCTTCGCGGACAGGCCAAACACTGAAGCTTTCTTT.

The rearrangement joins TRBV30 to TRBJ1-2, with D perhaps TRBD1 (5 bases). V lost 5 bases and J 0 bases, leaving 13 bases between the germline ends. Germline V CDR1 and CDR2: GTSNPN, SVGIG (reference sequence). The CDR3 loop spans 14 amino acids. The CDR3 DNA follows: TGTGCCTGGGCCGCGGACAATCCTAACTATGGCTACACCTTC. It translates to CAWAADNPNYGYTF. The variable domain in full, with the rest retrieved from reference TRBV30 and TRBJ1-2, is SQTIHQWPATLVQPVGSPLSLECTVEGTSNPNLYWYRQAAGRGLQLLFYSVGIGQISSEVPQNLSASRPQDRQFILSSKKLLLSDSGFYLCAWAADNPNYGYTFGSGTRLTVV.

This chain joins TRBV4-3 and TRBJ2-5; no firm D call. CDR1 and CDR2 from the germline V gene are LGHNA and YSLEER. The CDR3 runs to 13 residues. V was trimmed by 0 bases and J by 5 bases, leaving 7 bases between them. CDR3 protein: CASSQDILETQYF. The CDR3 bases are TGCGCCAGCAGCCAAGATATCCTGGAGACCCAGTACTTC.

J is TRBJ2-3 and V is TRBV19; TRBD1 matches 7 bases. CDR3 length: 14 residues. Germline CDR1 reads LNHDA; CDR2 reads SQIVND (reference sequence). Losses at the gene ends were 5 bases for V and 1 base for J; bases not matched to a gene: 3. The DNA for the CDR3 is TGTGCCAGTAGTGCCACAGGGGGCACAGATACGCAGTATTTT. Amino acids: CASSATGGTDTQYF.

The chain employs TRBV10-1 and TRBJ1-2, with TRBD1 identical over 9 bases. With 3 bases clipped from V and 7 bases from J, the junction kept 6 bases outside the gene matches. The CDR3 totals 14 residues. In germline, CDR1 is WNHNN, CDR2 SYGVQD (reference sequence). The CDR3 loop reads CASSEPGQGAGYTF. CDR3 bases: TGCGCCAGCAGTGAACCGGGACAGGGTGCTGGCTACACCTTC.

The chain carries TRBV5-4 and TRBJ2-1; TRBD2 matches 12 bases. The CDR3 has 15 residues. After removal of 2 bases from V and 5 bases from J, the junction contained 2 bases not matched to a gene. Per germline, CDR1 SGHNT and CDR2 YYREEE (reference sequence). CDR3 DNA sequence: TGTGCCAGCAGCTTAAGGACTAGCGGGGACAATGAGCAGTTCTTC. Protein sequence: CASSLRTSGDNEQFF.

The table lists this clone with a count of one. V and J are TRBV7-2 and TRBJ1-5; tentative D call: TRBD1 (5 bases). Germline V gene sequence: CDR1 SGHTA, CDR2 FQGNSA. The CDR3 extends over 16 amino acids. Trimming left V 0 bases short and J 4 bases short, with 13 bases between. The CDR3 sequence: CASSLARGSGNQPQHF. For the CDR3, the DNA is TGTGCCAGCAGCTTAGCGCGGGGGTCGGGGAATCAGCCCCAGCATTTT.

The V and J genes are TRBV5-4 and TRBJ2-7, with a possible D match to TRBD1 (6 bases). Trimming removed 4 bases at V and 2 bases at J, with 13 bases between. Germline V gives CDR1 SGHNT, CDR2 YYREEE (reference sequence). The CDR3 is 14 residues long. Written as DNA, the CDR3 is TGTGCCAGCAGCCCCGCTCGGGACACCTACGAGCAGTACGTC. This encodes CASSPARDTYEQYV.

This clone appeared once. J is TRBJ2-2 and V is TRBV9; TRBD1 matches 8 bases. Germline V lookup: CDR1 SGDLS, CDR2 YYNGEE. The CDR3 runs 17 residues. The trim removed 3 bases at V and 3 bases at J, leaving 10 bases unmatched. In nucleotides, the CDR3 is TGTGCCAGCAGCGCCGGAGGGCAGGGGGCGGACACCGGGGAGCTGTTTTTT. Translating it yields CASSAGGQGADTGELFF. The full variable domain, its missing parts supplied by reference TRBV9 and TRBJ2-2, is DSGVTQTPKHLITATGQRVTLRCSPRSGDLSVYWYQQSLDQGLQFLIQYYNGEERAKGNILERFSAQQFPDLHSELNLSSLELGDSALYFCASSAGGQGADTGELFFGEGSRLTVL.

The rearrangement joins TRBV19 to TRBJ2-7, with 8 bases aligning to TRBD1. The CDR3 consists of 15 residues. V trimming: 4 bases; J trimming: 4 bases; junction bases outside the gene matches: 9. Germline CDR1 reads LNHDA; CDR2 reads SQIVND (reference sequence). Here the CDR3 DNA reads TGTGCCAGTAGTAGTTCCGGACAGGGATTATACGAGCAGTACTTC. This sequence encodes CASSSSGQGLYEQYF.

The CDR3 nucleotides are TGTGCCAGCAGCATGAATCCGGGACAGGTGGGGGACTACACCTTC. Translating it yields CASSMNPGQVGDYTF. The chain couples TRBV5-6 to TRBJ1-2, with 8 bases lining up with TRBD1. The CDR3 has 15 residues. V dropped 4 bases and J dropped 10; count of bases not matched to a gene: 15. Germline values: CDR1 SGHDT, CDR2 YYEEEE.

This sequence joins TRBV19 and TRBJ1-4; TRBD1 matches 9 bases. CDR1 and CDR2 (germline): LNHDA, SQIVND (reference sequence). The CDR3 totals 15 residues. Trimming at V came to 5 bases and at J to 8 bases, leaving 9 bases not matched to a gene. CDR3 region: CASSVPGQGREKLFF. For the CDR3, the DNA is TGTGCCAGTAGTGTACCGGGACAGGGAAGGGAAAAACTGTTTTTT.